The next 20 T cell receptor beta chains were all read from a single sample in a study of cytomegalovirus exposure and HLA in healthy donors. Generated by immunoSEQ multiplex PCR, the TCRdb table keeps only in-frame clones and is missing some. The sample holds around 130,000 clones, around 92% seen once. Sample: PBMCs. Receptor source: a man aged 25-45 years in good health and CMV-seronegative.

The chain employs TRBV5-6 and TRBJ1-3; no clear D gene. V lost 0 bases to trimming and J lost 4 bases, with 8 bases between them. Germline CDR1 reads SGHDT; CDR2 reads YYEEEE. The CDR3 loop spans 14 amino acids. CDR3 DNA: TGTGCCAGCAGCTTGGGCGTGGTGGGAAACACCATATATTTT. It is translated as CASSLGVVGNTIYF.

The genes are TRBV28 and TRBJ1-6, with 9 bases identical to TRBD1. The CDR3 consists of 15 residues. Germline trimming cut 3 bases from V and 4 bases from J; bases unmatched to any gene: 1. The germline gives CDR1 MDHEN, CDR2 SYDVKM. In DNA, the CDR3 is TGTGCCAGCAGTTTCGGACAGGGGTATAATTCACCCCTCCACTTT. This codes for CASSFGQGYNSPLHF.

This chain connects TRBV4-3 to TRBJ1-1, with unresolved D. Germline assignment: CDR1 LGHNA and CDR2 YSLEER. The CDR3 spans 14 residues. V was pared by 0 bases and J by 1 base, with 6 bases between. The CDR3 here is CASSQDRGNTEAFF. The CDR3 nucleotides read TGCGCCAGCAGCCAAGACAGAGGGAACACTGAAGCTTTCTTT.

The rearrangement joins TRBV7-2 to TRBJ1-5; 9 bases align to TRBD1. Germline CDR1 reads SGHTA; CDR2 reads FQGNSA. CDR3 size: 16 residues. The junction had 9 bases not matched to a gene; V was cut back by 2 bases and J by 7 bases. CDR3 amino acids: CASSLTWDREIQPQHF. The CDR3 DNA is TGTGCCAGCAGCTTAACCTGGGACAGGGAGATCCAGCCCCAGCATTTT.

The CDR3 reads CASSPPGLGNTEAFF. CDR3 nucleotide sequence: TGTGCCAGCAGTCCCCCCGGTCTTGGGAACACTGAAGCTTTCTTT. The chain links TRBV28 to TRBJ1-1; D not certain. CDR1 is MDHEN and CDR2 is SYDVKM in the germline V gene. The ends were cut back, 5 bases at V and 1 base at J, with 14 bases in the middle. This CDR3 comprises 15 residues.

This clone was found once. The chain joins TRBV7-8 to TRBJ1-4; 8 positions match TRBD1. The junction had 9 bases not matched to a gene; V was cut back by 8 bases and J by 7 bases. This CDR3 is 14 amino acids long. Germline V gene lookup returns CDR1 SGHVS and CDR2 FQNEAQ. CDR3 protein: CASSGAGGFEKLFF. The CDR3 DNA follows: TGTGCCAGCTCGGGGGCAGGGGGCTTTGAAAAACTGTTTTTT.

The V and J genes are TRBV28 and TRBJ1-1, with 7 bases matching TRBD1. Germline V gene sequence: CDR1 MDHEN, CDR2 SYDVKM. This CDR3 region has 13 residues. The V gene end was trimmed by 6 bases and the J gene end by 11 bases; junction bases not matched to a gene: 12. CDR3 sequence (DNA): TGTGCCAGCAGCCGGGACAGCCGTCTGCATGCTTTCTTT. Protein sequence: CASSRDSRLHAFF.

The chain combines TRBV5-4 with TRBJ1-4, with a possible D match to TRBD1 (6 bases). CDR3 size: 16 residues. V shed 0 bases and J shed 1 base, with 10 bases lying between them. From germline, CDR1 is SGHNT and CDR2 YYREEE (reference sequence). As DNA, the CDR3 is TGTGCCAGCAGCTTGGGACAGGTTGGAACTAATGAAAAACTGTTTTTT. Its protein product is CASSLGQVGTNEKLFF.

DNA of the CDR3: TGTGCCAGCAGTTCCCCGGCGGGTTTAAACACCGGGGAGCTGTTTTTT. Protein sequence: CASSSPAGLNTGELFF. This chain connects TRBV27 to TRBJ2-2, with TRBD2 as a possible D gene (5 bases). V was trimmed by 4 bases and J by 2 bases, leaving 14 bases between them. The germline V gene has CDR1 MNHEY and CDR2 SMNVEV (reference sequence). The length of the CDR3 is 16 residues.

The V gene is TRBV13, the J gene TRBJ2-3; 9 nucleotides align to TRBD1. Trimming cost V 5 bases and J 1 base; bases outside gene matches: 4. CDR1 and CDR2 (germline): PRHDT, FYEKMQ (reference sequence). This CDR3 spans 15 amino acids. The CDR3 loop is CASSRTGDRTDTQYF. In nucleotides, the CDR3 is TGTGCCAGCAGCCGGACAGGGGATCGCACAGATACGCAGTATTTT.

In DNA form, the CDR3 reads TGTGCCAGCAGCTCGAACCGGGACAGGGCTCTCGACTATGGCTACACCTTC. It specifies CASSSNRDRALDYGYTF. The gene calls are TRBV27 and TRBJ1-2, with TRBD1 identical over 9 bases. The CDR3 length is 17 residues. J was trimmed by 3 bases and V by 6 bases; bases with no gene match: 14. The germline gives CDR1 MNHEY, CDR2 SMNVEV (reference sequence).

The gene calls are TRBV28 and TRBJ1-2; D gene uncertain. In germline, CDR1 is MDHEN, CDR2 SYDVKM. The V end lost 6 bases, the J end lost 2 bases, and 10 bases lay between the germline ends. The CDR3 is 13 amino acids. The CDR3 is CASRVDWNYGYTF. CDR3 coding DNA: TGTGCCAGCAGGGTGGACTGGAACTATGGCTACACCTTC.

The V gene is TRBV6-5, the J gene TRBJ1-6; D might be TRBD1 (6 bases). The ends were cut back, 10 bases at V and 10 bases at J, with 23 bases in the middle. CDR3 length: 15 amino acids. In germline, CDR1 is MNHEY, CDR2 SVGAGI. The CDR3 nucleotides are TGTGCCACGGGGGGGATACAGGGTTTGAGGTCACCCCTCCACTTT. Its protein is CATGGIQGLRSPLHF.

This chain links TRBV6-5 with TRBJ1-2, with 7 bases identical to TRBD1. V was clipped by 6 bases and J by 7 bases; unmatched bases: 8. The CDR3 length is 13 residues. CDR1 and CDR2 (germline): MNHEY, SVGAGI. This CDR3 reads CASSRQGDRGYTF. The CDR3 DNA is TGTGCCAGCAGCCGACAGGGCGATCGTGGCTACACCTTC.

The chain combines TRBV18 with TRBJ1-2, with TRBD1 matching over 9 bases. The junction had 9 bases not matched to a gene; V was cut back by 4 bases and J by 3 bases. Germline V lookup: CDR1 KGHSH, CDR2 LQKENI. The CDR3 length is 16 residues. The CDR3 reads CASSLRDRVVDYGYTF. The CDR3 nucleotides are TGTGCCAGCTCACTAAGGGACAGGGTTGTCGACTATGGCTACACCTTC.

V is TRBV5-8 and J is TRBJ1-5, with D hard to call. CDR3 length: 14 amino acids. Germline V gene lookup returns CDR1 SGHTS and CDR2 YDEGEE. The germline V and J ends were trimmed by 4 bases and 0 bases, with 8 bases remaining between them. The CDR3 loop reads CASSPGASNQPQHF. The DNA of the CDR3 is TGTGCCAGCAGCCCGGGAGCTAGCAATCAGCCCCAGCATTTT.

This clone was seen once. The chain uses TRBV7-9 and TRBJ1-2; 10 bases fit TRBD1. The ends lost 5 bases at V and 4 bases at J; junction bases unmatched: 7. This CDR3 comprises 15 residues. Germline V gene data show CDR1 as SEHNR and CDR2 as FQNEAQ (reference sequence). The CDR3 nucleotides are TGTGCCAGCAGCCAGGGACAGGGGTGGGCCTATGGCTACACCTTC. Protein: CASSQGQGWAYGYTF. The complete variable domain, with remaining parts taken from reference TRBV7-9 and TRBJ1-2, reads DTGVSQNPRHKITKRGQNVTFRCDPISEHNRLYWYRQTLGQGPEFLTYFQNEAQLEKSRLLSDRFSAERPKGSFSTLEIQRTEQGDSAMYLCASSQGQGWAYGYTFGSGTRLTVV.

The chain joins TRBV5-8 to TRBJ1-6; D is undetermined. This CDR3 is built from 13 residues. The germline V and J ends were trimmed by 1 base and 6 bases, with 5 bases remaining between them. Germline CDR1 and CDR2: SGHTS and YDEGEE. The CDR3 loop reads CASSLQINSPLHF. CDR3 coding DNA: TGTGCCAGCAGCTTGCAGATTAATTCACCCCTCCACTTT.

The CDR3 coding sequence is TGTGCCAGCAGCCTACGAGGACTCACTCAAGCGGGCGAGCAGTACTTC. The encoded protein is CASSLRGLTQAGEQYF. The chain employs TRBV5-5 and TRBJ2-7; weak D call: TRBD2 (6 bases). The V gene's germline CDR1 is SGHKS and CDR2 YYEKEE (reference sequence). V lost 4 bases and J lost 6, with 23 bases in between. The CDR3 is made up of 16 amino acids.

The rearrangement joins TRBV18 to TRBJ2-5, with D uncertain. V dropped 3 bases and J dropped 0 bases, with 5 bases sitting between them. CDR3 size: 13 residues. CDR1 KGHSH and CDR2 LQKENI come from the germline V gene. CDR3 region: CASSPGYQETQYF. As DNA, the CDR3 is TGTGCCAGCTCACCCGGTTACCAAGAGACCCAGTACTTC.